The rows below give T cell receptor beta chains drawn from one sample of a study of cytomegalovirus exposure and HLA in healthy donors. Measured with immunoSEQ multiplex PCR; TCRdb has only the in-frame clones, and not every one. In all, the sample yields fewer than 40,000 clones. Sequencing was performed on PBMCs. The receptors were sampled from a woman in her thirties or forties in good health and CMV-seropositive. CDR3s include the opening cysteine and the closing phenylalanine or tryptophan. D genes are given only for firm matches.

.	TRBJ2-5	TRBV27	TGTGCCAGCAGCGGACTTCACCAAGAGACCCAGTACTTC	CASSGLHQETQYF
TRBD1	TRBJ1-1	TRBV5-1	TGCGCCAGCAGCTTCCGACAGGGAGAGATCACTGAAGCTTTCTTT	CASSFRQGEITEAFF
.	TRBJ1-1	TRBV19	TGCGCCAGTAGTATTCAGGGAAGTAACACTGAAGCTTTCTTT	CASSIQGSNTEAFF
.	TRBJ2-1	TRBV6-5	TGTGCCAGCAGTCGTTACAATGAGCAGTTCTTC	CASSRYNEQFF
.	TRBJ2-7	TRBV5-5	TGTGCCAGCAGCTTATTTCGGACGGGGGAGCAGTACTTC	CASSLFRTGEQYF
TRBD1	TRBJ1-2	TRBV6-1	TGTGCCAGCAGCCCGGGACAGGACTTCTATGGCTACACCTTC	CASSPGQDFYGYTF
TRBD1	TRBJ1-4	TRBV6-6	TGTGCCAGCAGTCAAACAGGGGGTGATGGAAAACTGTTTTTT	CASSQTGGDGKLFF
.	TRBJ1-1	TRBV6-5	TGTGCCAGCAGCCTTGGGCGAAACACTGAAGCTTTCTTT	CASSLGRNTEAFF
TRBD1	TRBJ2-5	TRBV5-1	TGCGCCAGCAGGAAAAATGGGGGGACAGGGCTACAAGAGACCCAGTACTTC	CASRKNGGTGLQETQYF
.	TRBJ1-1	TRBV6-5	TGTGCCAGCAGTCCTGATCAGGTTACTGAAGCTTTCTTT	CASSPDQVTEAFF
.	TRBJ2-5	TRBV28	TGTGCCAGCAGTTCCACAGTGTACCAAGAGACCCAGTACTTC	CASSSTVYQETQYF
TRBD1	TRBJ1-1	TRBV28	TGTGCCAGCAGTTCGGGAGGACAGGGGCGCACTGAAGCTTTCTTT	CASSSGGQGRTEAFF
.	TRBJ2-5	TRBV10-3	TGTGCCATCACAGGGGACGGAGAGACCCAGTACTTC	CAITGDGETQYF
.	TRBJ2-3	TRBV5-6	TGTGCCAGCAGCTTTCCGAGTAGCACAGATACGCAGTATTTT	CASSFPSSTDTQYF
.	TRBJ2-6	TRBV14	TGTGCCAGCAGCCAAGTATTAACACATTATGGGGCCAACGTCCTGACTTTC	CASSQVLTHYGANVLTF
.	TRBJ1-1	TRBV19	TGTGCCAGTAGTATCTTCGGGAGTGAGAACACTGAAGCTTTCTTT	CASSIFGSENTEAFF
TRBD1	TRBJ2-7	TRBV6-5	TGTGCCAGCAGTGCGACAGGGCGGTACGTGGAGCAGTACTTC	CASSATGRYVEQYF
.	TRBJ2-2	TRBV6-1	TGTGCCAGCAGGGCGGGGAACACCGGGGAGCTGTTTTTT	CASRAGNTGELFF
.	TRBJ1-2	TRBV19	TGTGCCAGTATCTCCCGCGGCAGTACTAACTATGGCTACACCTTC	CASISRGSTNYGYTF
TRBD1	TRBJ2-6	TRBV6-1	TGTGCCAGCAGTGAGGGACAGGGGGCTCGCTCTGGGGCCAACGTCCTGACTTTC	CASSEGQGARSGANVLTF
TRBD1	TRBJ2-7	TRBV10-1	TGCGCCAGCAGAAAAGAGTCCCGGGACAGGGGGAATGGGATCACCTACGAGCAGTACTTC	CASRKESRDRGNGITYEQYF
.	TRBJ2-3	TRBV7-9	TGTGCCTCAGCGCCGGGGATGCGGGTCACAGATACGCAGTATTTT	CASAPGMRVTDTQYF
.	TRBJ2-3	TRBV6-1	TGTGCCAGCAGGTGGAGTGGGGGAGGATCAGATACGCAGTATTTT	CASRWSGGGSDTQYF
.	TRBJ2-3	TRBV27	TGTGCCAGCAGTTTAGAACTAGGCACAGATACGCAGTATTTT	CASSLELGTDTQYF
.	TRBJ2-3	TRBV29-1	TGCAGCGATACTAGTGGGATTGCAGATACGCAGTATTTT	CSDTSGIADTQYF
.	TRBJ1-2	TRBV4-3	TGCGCCAGCACCCAAGTGGGAGGCCATCACTATGGCTACACCTTC	CASTQVGGHHYGYTF